The 15 T cell receptor beta chains presented below share a single source sample, sequenced in a study of early T cells in non-severe SARS-CoV-2 infection. TCRdb recomputed calls from the 5' RACE reads with MiXCR, one row per CDR3 protein. The table has around 76,000 distinct CDR3 sequences, roughly 15% seen once; the top ten hold nearly 4%. The input for sequencing was whole blood, taken at baseline. Every receptor here comes from an adult who was a healthcare worker with PCR-confirmed SARS-CoV-2 infection or an uninfected control (not recorded which).

This clonotype was seen a few times. Written as DNA, the CDR3 is TGTGCCAGCAGCAATCATGGGGGGACCTCCTACGAGCAGTACTTC. Its translation is CASSNHGGTSYEQYF. This chain uses TRBV3-1 with TRBJ2-7, with D maybe TRBD2 (6 bases). Germline CDR1 reads LGHDT; CDR2 reads YNNKEL (reference sequence). This CDR3 comprises 15 residues. The V end lost 5 bases, the J end lost 0 bases, and 14 bases lay between the germline ends.

The chain employs TRBV7-3 and TRBJ2-7; D may be TRBD2 (5 bases). Germline V gene data show CDR1 as SGHTA and CDR2 as FQGTGA. The CDR3 has 14 amino acids. V lost 3 bases and J lost 2, with 11 bases in between. CDR3 DNA: TGTGCCAGCAGCTTGGGCGGGCCCACCTACGAGCAGTACTTC. This encodes CASSLGGPTYEQYF.

CDR3 residues: CATSDYNEQFF. DNA of the CDR3: TGTGCCACCAGTGATTACAATGAGCAGTTCTTC. V gene TRBV24-1 combines with J gene TRBJ2-1; no clear D gene. V gave up 2 bases and J gave up 5 bases, with 0 bases separating them. The germline V gene encodes CDR1 KGHDR and CDR2 SFDVKD. This CDR3 comprises 11 residues.

The V call is TRBV3-1, the J call TRBJ2-1; D unresolved. This CDR3 contains 17 residues. The germline gives CDR1 LGHDT, CDR2 YNNKEL (reference sequence). Trimming removed 0 bases from V and 5 bases from J, with 17 bases in between. The CDR3 is CASSQDLGSFFHNEQFF. CDR3 DNA sequence: TGTGCCAGCAGCCAAGATCTGGGCAGCTTCTTCCACAATGAGCAGTTCTTC.

The V gene is TRBV20-1, the J gene TRBJ2-1, with D unclear. The germline V and J ends were trimmed by 5 bases and 4 bases, with 15 bases remaining between them. Germline V gene lookup returns CDR1 DFQATT and CDR2 SNEGSKA (reference sequence). The CDR3 consists of 14 residues. This CDR3 reads CSASDSDLYNEQFF. CDR3 DNA sequence: TGCAGTGCTTCCGACTCTGACTTGTACAATGAGCAGTTCTTC.

The sample holds many counts of this clonotype. CDR3 DNA sequence: TGTGCCAGCAGCCAATCTGGACGGGCGGATACGCAGTATTTT. Its translation is CASSQSGRADTQYF. V is TRBV7-2 and J is TRBJ2-3; D is uncertain. Trimming cost V 5 bases and J 6 bases, with 15 bases left between them. Germline V gene data show CDR1 as SGHTA and CDR2 as FQGNSA. This CDR3 is built from 14 residues. Supplemented by reference TRBV7-2 and TRBJ2-3, the full variable domain reads GAGVSQSPSNKVTEKGKDVELRCDPISGHTALYWYRQSLGQGLEFLIYFQGNSAPDKSGLPSDRFSAERTGGSVSTLTIQRTQQEDSAVYLCASSQSGRADTQYFGPGTRLTVL.

This clonotype showed up just a few times. The chain uses TRBV5-1 and TRBJ2-1; 9 bases fit TRBD1. CDR1 is SGHRS and CDR2 is YFSETQ in the germline V gene. The CDR3 has 17 residues. J was trimmed by 7 bases and V by 0 bases; bases with no gene match: 11. DNA of the CDR3: TGCGCCAGCAGCTTGGCCCGGGGGACAGGGAAGGAAAATGAGCAGTTCTTC. Translation gives CASSLARGTGKENEQFF.

V gene TRBV5-4 combines with J gene TRBJ2-5; D could derive from TRBD1 or TRBD2 (5 bases each). CDR3 size: 15 residues. The germline V gene encodes CDR1 SGHNT and CDR2 YYREEE (reference sequence). V lost 1 base and J lost 5, with 15 bases in between. The chain's CDR3 is CASSLSGGIGETQYF. The CDR3 region has the DNA TGTGCCAGCAGCTTGTCTGGGGGTATCGGGGAGACCCAGTACTTC.

This clonotype was seen a handful of times. The DNA for the CDR3 is TGTGCCAGCAGAGGGAGGGACCAAGAGACCCAGTACTTC. Translation gives CASRGRDQETQYF. The chain recombines TRBV5-6 with TRBJ2-5; 7 nucleotides match TRBD2. The CDR3 spans 13 residues. Germline V lookup: CDR1 SGHDT, CDR2 YYEEEE. V shed 5 bases, J shed 0 bases, and the junction held 1 base outside the gene matches.

The chain's CDR3 is CSARDSGRGPETQYF. CDR3 DNA: TGCAGTGCTAGAGATAGCGGGAGGGGACCCGAGACGCAGTATTTT. The gene calls are TRBV20-1 and TRBJ2-3; 11 nucleotides agree with TRBD2. This CDR3 has 15 residues. The V segment lost 0 bases and the J segment 9 bases; nucleotides outside the gene matches: 8. CDR1 is DFQATT and CDR2 is SNEGSKA in the germline V gene (reference sequence).

There are many counts of this clonotype. The chain combines TRBV28 with TRBJ1-1; 7 bases are shared with TRBD1. The V gene's germline CDR1 is MDHEN and CDR2 SYDVKM. Losses at the gene ends were 2 bases for V and 1 base for J; bases not matched to a gene: 10. This CDR3 region has 17 residues. Written as DNA, the CDR3 is TGTGCCAGCAGTTTACCAGGGGGTTTTGCGCCGAACACTGAAGCTTTCTTT. Protein product: CASSLPGGFAPNTEAFF.

DNA for the CDR3: TGTGCCAGCAGCTCGACTAGCGGGGAGCAGTTCTTC. It is translated as CASSSTSGEQFF. J is TRBJ2-1 and V is TRBV5-4; TRBD2 matches 10 bases. Germline-derived CDR1 and CDR2 are SGHNT and YYREEE (reference sequence). The trim removed 3 bases at V and 10 bases at J, leaving 1 base unmatched. The CDR3 length is 12 residues.

The chain joins TRBV18 to TRBJ2-3, with 9 bases identical to TRBD1. Germline lookup yields CDR1 KGHSH and CDR2 LQKENI. J gave up 1 base and V 3 bases, and 2 bases lay outside the gene matches. CDR3 length: 15 amino acids. The DNA for the CDR3 is TGTGCCAGCTCACCGGGGACAGGGCGCACAGATACGCAGTATTTT. It is translated as CASSPGTGRTDTQYF. The whole variable domain, filled in from reference TRBV18 and TRBJ2-3, reads NAGVMQNPRHLVRRRGQEARLRCSPMKGHSHVYWYRQLPEEGLKFMVYLQKENIIDESGMPKERFSAEFPKEGPSILRIQQVVRGDSAAYFCASSPGTGRTDTQYFGPGTRLTVL.

This clonotype appeared a few times. This sequence joins TRBV5-1 and TRBJ1-3, with D maybe TRBD1 (5 bases). V shed 4 bases and J shed 0 bases, with 8 bases lying between them. Per the germline V gene, CDR1 is SGHRS and CDR2 is YFSETQ. The CDR3 contains 14 residues. The CDR3 sequence: CASSGTGSGNTIYF. The CDR3 DNA sequence: TGCGCCAGCAGCGGAACAGGCTCTGGAAACACCATATATTTT.

This sequence joins TRBV12-3 or TRBV12-4 and TRBJ1-2; 7 bases are shared with TRBD1. The V segment lost 0 bases and the J segment 2 bases; nucleotides outside the gene matches: 3. This CDR3 has 15 amino acids. CDR3 in amino acids: CASSLALTGNYGYTF. Here the CDR3 DNA reads TGTGCCAGCAGTTTAGCCTTGACAGGGAACTATGGCTACACCTTC.